One and the same sample provided the 10 T cell receptor beta chains below, sequenced in a study of blood T cell repertoires in COVID-19. Only in-frame clones appear in the TCRdb table, and some are missing; sequencing was by immunoSEQ multiplex PCR. The table has 500,000 to 600,000 clones, 85% to 90% seen once; the top ten hold around 8%. The sample was peripheral blood. The receptors shown here come from a woman aged 45 to 65 with COVID-19, enrolled during active disease.

This chain joins TRBV20-1 and TRBJ1-2, with D unresolved. From germline, CDR1 is DFQATT and CDR2 SNEGSKA (reference sequence). The ends were cut back, 7 bases at V and 7 bases at J, with 10 bases in the middle. This CDR3 contains 10 residues. CDR3 amino acids: CSGSAVGYTF. The CDR3 DNA follows: TGCAGTGGTAGTGCGGTTGGCTACACCTTC.

The chain joins TRBV13 to TRBJ1-1, with D possibly matching TRBD1 (6 bases). From germline, CDR1 is PRHDT and CDR2 FYEKMQ (reference sequence). This CDR3 has 13 residues. Trimming cost V 3 bases and J 6 bases, with 11 bases left between them. DNA for the CDR3: TGTGCCAGCAGCTTTTCAGGGGACGCTGAAGCTTTCTTT. This codes for CASSFSGDAEAFF.

The rearrangement uses TRBV10-2 and TRBJ2-7; D gene ambiguous. The germline V gene encodes CDR1 WSHSY and CDR2 SAAADI. The CDR3 length is 13 residues. Trimming took off 8 bases at V and 3 bases at J, with 14 bases between the two ends. This CDR3 is CASRLPRNYEQYF. The CDR3 coding sequence is TGCGCCAGCCGGCTGCCGAGGAACTACGAGCAGTACTTC.

The chain combines TRBV30 with TRBJ1-5, with TRBD1 as a possible D gene (5 bases). Germline V gene data show CDR1 as GTSNPN and CDR2 as SVGIG (reference sequence). This CDR3 contains 14 residues. The germline V and J ends were trimmed by 0 bases and 7 bases, with 13 bases remaining between them. The CDR3 sequence is CAWSVGGAGQPQHF. The CDR3 bases are TGTGCCTGGAGTGTAGGTGGGGCAGGACAGCCCCAGCATTTT.

The J gene is TRBJ2-3, the V gene TRBV2; 7 nucleotides align to TRBD2. The CDR3 runs to 14 residues. Germline trimming cut 4 bases from V and 6 bases from J; bases unmatched to any gene: 7. Germline lookup yields CDR1 SNHLY and CDR2 FYNNEI. CDR3 in amino acids: CASSVLGEGDTQYF. CDR3 DNA: TGTGCCAGCAGTGTTTTGGGGGAGGGGGATACGCAGTATTTT.

V usage is TRBV20-1 and J usage is TRBJ1-2; a possible D gene is TRBD1 (5 bases). The CDR3 consists of 11 residues. V lost 3 bases and J lost 7, with 9 bases in between. The germline V gene encodes CDR1 DFQATT and CDR2 SNEGSKA (reference sequence). The DNA of the CDR3 is TGCAGTGCTAGTGGGGCTTTTGGCTACACCTTC. Protein product: CSASGAFGYTF.

This clone has just one count. The CDR3 coding sequence is TGTGCCTGGAGTGGGGGGGTCAGGATCAAAAACATTCAGTACTTC. Encoded protein: CAWSGGVRIKNIQYF. This chain links TRBV30 with TRBJ2-4, with TRBD2 as a possible D gene (6 bases). The germline V gene has CDR1 GTSNPN and CDR2 SVGIG (reference sequence). This CDR3 region has 15 residues. V lost 1 base and J lost 3, with 13 bases in between.

The count of this clone is one. The J gene is TRBJ2-3, the V gene TRBV10-2; 11 bases are shared with TRBD2. From germline, CDR1 is WSHSY and CDR2 SAAADI. V lost 1 base to trimming and J lost 4 bases; unmatched junction nucleotides: 4. This CDR3 spans 16 amino acids. The CDR3 protein is CASSELVAGGPDTQYF. CDR3 coding DNA: TGCGCCAGCAGTGAGTTGGTAGCGGGGGGGCCAGATACGCAGTATTTT.

The chain has TRBV19 and TRBJ2-7; D perhaps matches TRBD1 (5 bases). Per the germline V gene, CDR1 is LNHDA and CDR2 is SQIVND (reference sequence). The germline V and J ends were trimmed by 2 bases and 2 bases, with 13 bases remaining between them. This CDR3 region has 15 residues. The CDR3 loop reads CASSINPQGPYEQYF. DNA of the CDR3: TGTGCCAGTAGTATAAACCCCCAGGGTCCCTACGAGCAGTACTTC.

The rearrangement uses TRBV6-1 and TRBJ1-2; possibly TRBD1 for D (6 bases). CDR3 length equals 15 residues. Deletions cut 1 base from V and 8 bases from J, with 17 bases between. From germline, CDR1 is MNHNS and CDR2 SASEGT. This chain's CDR3 is CASSEGTLPGAGYTF. In DNA form, the CDR3 reads TGTGCCAGCAGTGAAGGCACCCTCCCAGGGGCCGGCTACACCTTC.